The sequence of this T cell receptor (beta chain) was determined in a study of CD8+ T cells in alopecia areata. The wider study: Patients received oral tofacitinib, 5 to 10 mg twice daily, for moderate-to-severe alopecia areata. The tofacitinib course ran for 6 to 18 months and was followed by 6 months off drug. Findings and limits, study-wide: Lesional scalp displayed greater clonality than normal scalp, most notably in alopecia totalis/universalis.

Patients with alopecia areata provided lesional scalp punch biopsies as well as peripheral blood. V was trimmed by 4 bases and J by 7 bases, leaving 14 bases between them. This CDR3 is 13 amino acids long. CDR1 SGHNT and CDR2 YYREEE come from the germline V gene (reference sequence). On this clone: Its specificity is not known.

Isolated RNA was reverse transcribed into cDNA used as the sequencing template. Libraries were prepared by immunoSEQ multiplex PCR; TCRdb keeps only in-frame clonotypes and omits some of them. The sample has 140,000 to 150,000 clones, roughly 62% seen once; the top ten hold nearly 6.5%. The sequencing used CD4+ T cells sorted from blood, collected at week 0. This chain links TRBV5-4 with TRBJ1-2; D uncertain. The clonotype originates from a human donor with alopecia areata. CDR3 nucleotides: TGTGCCAGCAGCACGAAATTAGTGAGTGGCTACACCTTC. Amino acid sequence: CASSTKLVSGYTF.